A single sample is the source of the 12 T cell receptor beta chains below, sequenced in a study of blood T cell repertoires in COVID-19. The data were produced by immunoSEQ multiplex PCR, yet TCRdb's version contains in-frame clones alone and is incomplete. The data contain 110,000 to 150,000 clones, over 80% of them singletons. The specimen was peripheral blood. Receptors originate from a woman aged 45-65 years with acute or convalescent COVID-19.

The chain combines TRBV27 with TRBJ2-1; weak D call: TRBD2 (5 bases). The CDR3 loop spans 15 amino acids. CDR1 and CDR2 (germline): MNHEY, SMNVEV (reference sequence). Trimming shortened V by 5 bases and J by 6 bases, and 17 bases separated the two germline ends. In DNA form, the CDR3 reads TGTGCCAGCAGTCCACCCCTCGCGGGTTTCAATGAGCAGTTCTTC. This sequence encodes CASSPPLAGFNEQFF.

The rearrangement links TRBV7-2 to TRBJ2-1, with 10 bases matching TRBD2. Germline CDR1 reads SGHTA; CDR2 reads FQGNSA. The length of the CDR3 is 15 residues. V lost 3 bases, J lost 5 bases, and 4 bases stayed unmatched. CDR3 region: CASSFTSGNNNEQFF. The CDR3 DNA reads as TGTGCCAGCAGCTTCACTAGCGGGAATAACAATGAGCAGTTCTTC.

The chain carries TRBV27 and TRBJ2-3, with D perhaps TRBD2 (5 bases). Germline CDR1 reads MNHEY; CDR2 reads SMNVEV (reference sequence). The CDR3 runs 15 residues. V lost 4 bases, J lost 2 bases, and 13 bases lay in between. CDR3 loop: CASSSRTGFTDTQYF. The CDR3 DNA reads TGTGCCAGCAGTTCCCGGACGGGGTTCACAGATACGCAGTATTTT.

V usage is TRBV21-1 and J usage is TRBJ2-7; the table's D call TRBD2 went unverified against the DNA. TRBV21-1 is a recognized pseudogene. The CDR3 has 16 residues. The chain's CDR3 is CASSKIWLAGHYEQYF. The CDR3 DNA reads TGTGCCAGCAGCAAAATTTGGCTAGCGGGACACTACGAGCAGTACTTC.

The J gene is TRBJ1-3, the V gene TRBV18; TRBD1 agrees at 7 bases. The ends lost 4 bases at V and 7 bases at J; junction bases unmatched: 4. Germline V gene sequence: CDR1 KGHSH, CDR2 LQKENI. The CDR3 totals 13 residues. This chain's CDR3 is CASSLGQTNTIYF. The CDR3 coding sequence is TGTGCCAGCTCACTGGGACAGACCAACACCATATATTTT.

J is TRBJ1-5 and V is TRBV5-1; 9 bases are shared with TRBD1. With V trimmed by 3 bases and J by 3 bases, 4 bases remained unmatched. The germline CDR1 and CDR2 sequences are SGHRS and YFSETQ. This CDR3 contains 15 residues. CDR3 in amino acids: CASSSGTGNNQPQHF. The DNA for the CDR3 is TGCGCCAGCAGCTCGGGGACAGGGAACAATCAGCCCCAGCATTTT.

This rearrangement joins TRBV5-4 to TRBJ2-5, with D possibly being TRBD2 (6 bases). The CDR3 is made up of 13 amino acids. Germline loops: CDR1 SGHNT, CDR2 YYREEE (reference sequence). The V end lost 4 bases, the J end lost 6 bases, and 13 bases lay between the germline ends. CDR3 DNA sequence: TGTGCCAGCAGCGGGGGACTGGACCAGACCCAGTACTTC. Amino acid sequence: CASSGGLDQTQYF. The full variable domain, in which reference TRBV5-4 and TRBJ2-5 provide the parts outside the CDR3, is ETGVTQSPTHLIKTRGQQVTLRCSSQSGHNTVSWYQQALGQGPQFIFQYYREEENGRGNFPPRFSGLQFPNYSSELNVNALELDDSALYLCASSGGLDQTQYFGPGTRLLVL.

The chain carries TRBV30 and TRBJ1-4, with a weak D call TRBD1 (6 bases). The CDR3 length is 15 residues. Trimming removed 3 bases at V and 3 bases at J, with 14 bases between. Germline V gene data show CDR1 as GTSNPN and CDR2 as SVGIG (reference sequence). The DNA for the CDR3 is TGTGCCTGGAGCGGGGGGCTTTCGCCTAATGAAAAACTGTTTTTT. Residues: CAWSGGLSPNEKLFF.

This clone was picked up one time. This chain links TRBV7-6 with TRBJ1-6; TRBD1 aligns across 7 bases. The CDR3 has 14 amino acids. V trimming: 3 bases; J trimming: 5 bases; junction bases outside the gene matches: 1. Germline-derived CDR1 and CDR2 are SGHVS and FNYEAQ. The CDR3 reads CASSFTGDNSPLHF. The CDR3, as DNA: TGTGCCAGCAGCTTCACAGGGGATAATTCACCCCTCCACTTT.

The V and J genes are TRBV15 and TRBJ2-2; tentative D call: TRBD1 (6 bases). Looked up from germline, CDR1 is LNHNV and CDR2 is YYDKDF (reference sequence). The CDR3 has 15 residues. V was shortened by 3 bases and J by 1 base, with 9 bases between the two germline ends. DNA of the CDR3: TGTGCCACCAGCAGGGGGACATTGAACACCGGGGAGCTGTTTTTT. Amino acids: CATSRGTLNTGELFF. Combining the CDR3 with reference TRBV15 and TRBJ2-2 gives the whole variable domain DAMVIQNPRYQVTQFGKPVTLSCSQTLNHNVMYWYQQKSSQAPKLLFHYYDKDFNNEADTPDNFQSRRPNTSFCFLDIRSPGLGDTAMYLCATSRGTLNTGELFFGEGSRLTVL.

This chain links TRBV27 with TRBJ1-2, with 9 bases matching TRBD1. V dropped 5 bases and J dropped 6; count of bases not matched to a gene: 4. Germline V gives CDR1 MNHEY, CDR2 SMNVEV (reference sequence). The CDR3 is 13 amino acids. CDR3 sequence reads: CASSPRDRDGYTF. The CDR3 bases are TGTGCCAGCAGTCCAAGGGACAGGGATGGCTACACCTTC.

The chain combines TRBV19 with TRBJ2-7; 7 nucleotides align to TRBD1. Losses at the gene ends were 5 bases for V and 0 bases for J; bases not matched to a gene: 7. Per germline, CDR1 LNHDA and CDR2 SQIVND (reference sequence). There are 15 residues in the CDR3. The CDR3: CASSPDRASSYEQYF. The CDR3 region has the DNA TGTGCCAGTAGTCCCGACAGGGCGAGCTCCTACGAGCAGTACTTC.